The TCR beta chain described here comes from a study of CD8+CD57+ T cells in acquired aplastic anemia. The CDR3 contains 15 residues. V lost 3 bases to trimming and J lost 4 bases; unmatched junction nucleotides: 5. Both TCR beta VDJ combination and CDR3 sequence profiling were carried out. Genomic DNA was the template for this profiling. TCRdb re-derived calls from the reads in MiXCR, one entry per CDR3 protein. The sample carries over 100,000 distinct CDR3 sequences, 35% to 50% recorded once. The receptor's source is a human donor in good health, serving as a control. Sample: sorted CD4+, CD8+, or CD8+CD57+ T cells (not recorded which) from PBMCs. The chain has TRBV12-3 or TRBV12-4 and TRBJ2-7, with 11 bases lining up with TRBD2. The CDR3 here is CASSFLGLADYEQYF. The CDR3 DNA sequence: TGTGCCAGCAGTTTTCTGGGACTAGCGGATTACGAGCAGTACTTC.